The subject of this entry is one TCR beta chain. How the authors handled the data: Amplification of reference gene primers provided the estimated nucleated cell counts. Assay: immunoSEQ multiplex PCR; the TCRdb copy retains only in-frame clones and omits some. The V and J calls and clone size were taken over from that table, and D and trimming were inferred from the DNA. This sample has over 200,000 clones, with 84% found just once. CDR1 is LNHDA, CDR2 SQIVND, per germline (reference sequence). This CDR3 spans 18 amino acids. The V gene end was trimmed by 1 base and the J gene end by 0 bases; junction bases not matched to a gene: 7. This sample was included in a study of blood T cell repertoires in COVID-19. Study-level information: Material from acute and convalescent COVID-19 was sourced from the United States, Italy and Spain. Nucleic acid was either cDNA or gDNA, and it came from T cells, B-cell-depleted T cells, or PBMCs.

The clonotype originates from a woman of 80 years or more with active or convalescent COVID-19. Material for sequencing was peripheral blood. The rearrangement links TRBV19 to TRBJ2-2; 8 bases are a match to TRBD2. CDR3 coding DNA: TGTGCCAGTAGTATAGCCTTTCGAGCGGGGGCGAACACCGGGGAGCTGTTTTTT. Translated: CASSIAFRAGANTGELFF.